One sample yielded the 12 T cell receptor beta chains listed below, sequenced in a study of blood T cell repertoires in COVID-19. Sequencing was performed with immunoSEQ multiplex PCR; in TCRdb, only in-frame clones are kept and a portion is missing. The sample carries about 120,000 clones, around 82% recorded once. Sequencing was carried out using peripheral blood. These receptors originate from a human donor in a cohort sampled during active COVID-19.

A remark on this clone: Other DNA sequences in this specimen translate into the identical CDR3. The chain has TRBV6-5 and TRBJ2-1; unclear D gene. The CDR3 consists of 16 residues. In germline, CDR1 is MNHEY, CDR2 SVGAGI. Between the trimmed V and J ends, which lost 2 bases and 0 bases, there was a span of 11 bases. CDR3 sequence reads: CASSYLLGSSYNEQFF. Here the CDR3 DNA reads TGTGCCAGCAGTTACCTTCTAGGAAGCTCCTACAATGAGCAGTTCTTC.

The chain has TRBV4-3 and TRBJ2-5; the match to TRBD2 covers 8 bases. This CDR3 contains 16 residues. Germline CDR1 and CDR2: LGHNA and YSLEER. V shed 0 bases and J 1 base; nucleotides not matched to a gene: 4. CDR3 nucleotide sequence: TGCGCCAGCAGCCAAGATACCCGGGGGGGCCAAGAGACCCAGTACTTC. Its translation is CASSQDTRGGQETQYF.

This chain links TRBV7-9 with TRBJ2-5; D is perhaps TRBD2 (6 bases). This CDR3 has 15 residues. In germline, CDR1 is SEHNR, CDR2 FQNEAQ (reference sequence). Trimming left V 3 bases short and J 5 bases short, with 16 bases between. The chain's CDR3 is CASSFSRRERETQYF. The CDR3 DNA is TGTGCCAGCAGCTTTTCGAGGAGGGAAAGGGAGACCCAGTACTTC.

This chain joins TRBV5-1 and TRBJ2-7; tentative D call: TRBD2 (6 bases). The ends were cut back, 0 bases at V and 4 bases at J, with 11 bases in the middle. The CDR3 is 14 amino acids. Per germline, CDR1 SGHRS and CDR2 YFSETQ. CDR3 sequence: CASSLAPGRYEQYF. CDR3 sequence (DNA): TGCGCCAGCAGCTTGGCGCCGGGGAGGTACGAGCAGTACTTC.

This rearrangement joins TRBV9 to TRBJ1-1; no reliable D call. Trimming cost V 0 bases and J 1 base, with 7 bases left between them. In germline, CDR1 is SGDLS, CDR2 YYNGEE. The CDR3 has 14 amino acids. The DNA of the CDR3 is TGTGCCAGCAGCGTAGAGAGGGAGAACACTGAAGCTTTCTTT. This codes for CASSVERENTEAFF.

The genes are TRBV7-9 and TRBJ2-2, with D possibly being TRBD2 (5 bases). Trimming left V 5 bases short and J 4 bases short, with 11 bases between. Germline V gene data show CDR1 as SEHNR and CDR2 as FQNEAQ (reference sequence). The CDR3 is made up of 14 amino acids. The DNA of the CDR3 is TGTGCCAGCAGCCAACCCCGGGGCACCGGGGAGCTGTTTTTT. Amino acid sequence: CASSQPRGTGELFF.

V is TRBV6-2 or TRBV6-3 and J is TRBJ1-2, with D unclear. V lost 6 bases and J lost 4, with 12 bases in between. The CDR3 spans 13 residues. Germline V gene data show CDR1 as MNHEY and CDR2 as SVGEGT. CDR3 amino acids: CASSLVQSYGYTF. For the CDR3, the DNA is TGTGCCAGCAGCCTCGTACAGTCCTATGGCTACACCTTC.

The V and J genes are TRBV24-1 and TRBJ1-2; D not certain. CDR3 size: 15 residues. Germline values: CDR1 KGHDR, CDR2 SFDVKD. V lost 5 bases and J 5 bases, leaving 17 bases between the germline ends. The CDR3 sequence is CATSGNLETTYGYTF. The CDR3 bases are TGTGCCACCAGTGGTAACCTAGAGACGACGTATGGCTACACCTTC.

The chain joins TRBV18 to TRBJ1-4; 7 bases match TRBD1. This CDR3 is 20 amino acids long. V lost 1 base to trimming and J lost 5 bases; unmatched junction nucleotides: 19. Per germline, CDR1 KGHSH and CDR2 LQKENI. In nucleotides, the CDR3 is TGTGCCAGCTCACCACTCTGGGACAGCCAACATTCTACAAGGAATGAAAAACTGTTTTTT. It yields the protein CASSPLWDSQHSTRNEKLFF.

This clone was found once. The chain is built from TRBV6-5 and TRBJ2-2; 8 bases match TRBD2. The V segment lost 6 bases and the J segment 6 bases; nucleotides outside the gene matches: 6. The V gene's germline CDR1 is MNHEY and CDR2 SVGAGI. The CDR3 contains 14 residues. The CDR3, as DNA: TGTGCCAGCAGAAACCTCGGGGGGGCCGGGGAGCTGTTTTTT. Protein product: CASRNLGGAGELFF.

In its sample, this clone was seen a few times. This chain uses TRBV14 with TRBJ1-1; tentative D call: TRBD1 (6 bases). The CDR3 length is 20 residues. With 2 bases removed from V and 3 bases from J, the gap between germline ends came to 28 bases. CDR1 is SGHDN and CDR2 is FVKESK in the germline V gene. The CDR3 nucleotides read TGTGCCAGCAGCCAATGGGGCGGGCCACAGGGTCGAGGGCCGTACACTGAAGCTTTCTTT. It is translated as CASSQWGGPQGRGPYTEAFF.

The V gene is TRBV28, the J gene TRBJ2-6; possible D gene TRBD1, 6 bases. Trimming pared 7 bases from V and 4 bases from J, leaving 14 bases between. The CDR3 consists of 15 residues. The germline V gene has CDR1 MDHEN and CDR2 SYDVKM. Here the CDR3 reads CASNPQGTGANVLTF. Written as DNA, the CDR3 is TGTGCCAGCAATCCCCAGGGGACCGGGGCCAACGTCCTGACTTTC.